This TCR beta chain was identified in a study of cytomegalovirus exposure and HLA in healthy donors. As regards this clone: Its antigen is unknown.

Study-wide results and limits: The study reported that TCR beta sequences accurately predicted HLA-A and HLA-B alleles in most subjects.

Amplification used 60 Vbeta primers and 13 Jbeta primers. Assay used: immunoSEQ multiplex PCR; TCRdb lists only in-frame clones, some missing. This table holds over 45,000 clones, approximately 80% found once. Among the donors, all were healthy bone marrow donors. This sequence originates from a man aged 25-40 years in good health and CMV-seronegative. Sequencing was done on a sample of PBMCs.

The CDR3 loop reads CASSVDPRGRNEQYF. As DNA, the CDR3 is TGTGCCAGCAGCGTAGATCCGAGGGGGAGAAACGAGCAGTACTTC. This rearrangement joins TRBV9 to TRBJ2-7, with a weak D call TRBD1 (6 bases). V shed 0 bases and J shed 5 bases, with 15 bases lying between them. In germline, CDR1 is SGDLS, CDR2 YYNGEE. The CDR3 covers 15 residues.